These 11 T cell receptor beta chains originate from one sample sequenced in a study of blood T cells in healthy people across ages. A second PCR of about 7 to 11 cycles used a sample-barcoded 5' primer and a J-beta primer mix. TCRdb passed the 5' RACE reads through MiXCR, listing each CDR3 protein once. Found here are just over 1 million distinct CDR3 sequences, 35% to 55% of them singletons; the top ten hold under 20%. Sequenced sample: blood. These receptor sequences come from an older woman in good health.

The CDR3 loop is CSAREGSALSSYNEQFF. Written as DNA, the CDR3 is TGCAGTGCTAGAGAAGGTTCAGCGCTAAGCTCCTACAATGAGCAGTTCTTC. The rearrangement joins TRBV20-1 to TRBJ2-1; unclear D gene. Trimming took off 0 bases at V and 0 bases at J, with 15 bases between the two ends. The CDR3 contains 17 residues. Germline-derived CDR1 and CDR2 are DFQATT and SNEGSKA (reference sequence).

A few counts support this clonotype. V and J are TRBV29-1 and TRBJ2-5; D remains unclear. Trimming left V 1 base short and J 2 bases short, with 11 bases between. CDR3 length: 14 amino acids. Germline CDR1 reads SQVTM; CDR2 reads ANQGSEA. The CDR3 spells CSVEARLNQETQYF. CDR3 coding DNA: TGCAGCGTTGAAGCCAGACTTAATCAAGAGACCCAGTACTTC.

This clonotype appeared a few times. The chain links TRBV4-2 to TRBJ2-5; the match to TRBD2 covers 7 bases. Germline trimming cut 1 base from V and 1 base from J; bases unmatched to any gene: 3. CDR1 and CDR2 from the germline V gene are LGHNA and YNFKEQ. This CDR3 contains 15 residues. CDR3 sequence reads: CASSQGAGVQETQYF. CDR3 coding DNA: TGTGCCAGCAGCCAAGGGGCGGGAGTCCAAGAGACCCAGTACTTC.

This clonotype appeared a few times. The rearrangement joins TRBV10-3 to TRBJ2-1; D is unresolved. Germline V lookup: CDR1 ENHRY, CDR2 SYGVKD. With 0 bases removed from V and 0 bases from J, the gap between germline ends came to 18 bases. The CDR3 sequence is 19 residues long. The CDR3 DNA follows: TGTGCCATCAGTGAGTCAGAAAGTCTAAGGTTCAGCTCCTACAATGAGCAGTTCTTC. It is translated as CAISESESLRFSSYNEQFF.

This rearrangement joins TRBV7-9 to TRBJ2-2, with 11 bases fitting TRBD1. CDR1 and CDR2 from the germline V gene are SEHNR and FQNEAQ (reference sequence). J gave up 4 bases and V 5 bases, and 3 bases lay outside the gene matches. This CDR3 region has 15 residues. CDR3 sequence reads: CASSLGQGVTGELFF. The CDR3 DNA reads TGTGCCAGCAGCCTGGGACAGGGGGTCACCGGGGAGCTGTTTTTT.

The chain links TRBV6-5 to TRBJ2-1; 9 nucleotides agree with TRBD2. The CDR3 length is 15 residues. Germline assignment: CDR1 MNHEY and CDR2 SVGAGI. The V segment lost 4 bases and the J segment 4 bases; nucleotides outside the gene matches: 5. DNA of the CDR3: TGTGCCAGCAGTTGGTCTAGCGGGATGTACAATGAGCAGTTCTTC. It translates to CASSWSSGMYNEQFF.

CDR3 sequence (DNA): TGTGCCAGCAGCTCAAGCGCCTCCTACGAGCAGTACTTC. This sequence encodes CASSSSASYEQYF. The chain combines TRBV7-2 with TRBJ2-7; no clear D. The ends were cut back, 4 bases at V and 0 bases at J, with 7 bases in the middle. CDR1 SGHTA and CDR2 FQGNSA come from the germline V gene. The CDR3 extends over 13 amino acids.

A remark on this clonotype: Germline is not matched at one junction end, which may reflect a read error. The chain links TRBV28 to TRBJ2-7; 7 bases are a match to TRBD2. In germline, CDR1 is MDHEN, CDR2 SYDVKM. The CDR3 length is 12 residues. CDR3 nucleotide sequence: TGTGCCGGCAGTTCGGGGAGGGACGAGCAGTACTTC. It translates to CAGSSGRDEQYF. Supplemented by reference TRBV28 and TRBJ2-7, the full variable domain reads DVKVTQSSRYLVKRTGEKVFLECVQDMDHENMFWYRQDPGLGLRLIYFSYDVKMKEKGDIPEGYSVSREKKERFSLILESASTNQTSMYLCAGSSGRDEQYFGPGTRLTVT.

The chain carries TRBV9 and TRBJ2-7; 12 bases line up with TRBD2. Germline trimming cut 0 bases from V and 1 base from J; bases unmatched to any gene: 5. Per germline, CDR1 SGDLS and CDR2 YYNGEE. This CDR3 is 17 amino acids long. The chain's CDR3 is CASSVGLAGENSYEQYF. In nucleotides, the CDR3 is TGTGCCAGCAGCGTAGGACTAGCGGGAGAAAATTCCTACGAGCAGTACTTC.

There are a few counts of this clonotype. The DNA of the CDR3 is TGTGCCACCAGCAGAGGTTCGACAGGGTCCTACGAGCAGTACTTC. Residues: CATSRGSTGSYEQYF. V and J are TRBV15 and TRBJ2-7, with TRBD1 identical over 7 bases. This CDR3 has 15 residues. The germline CDR1 and CDR2 sequences are LNHNV and YYDKDF (reference sequence). J lost 1 base, V lost 1 base, and 4 bases had no gene match.

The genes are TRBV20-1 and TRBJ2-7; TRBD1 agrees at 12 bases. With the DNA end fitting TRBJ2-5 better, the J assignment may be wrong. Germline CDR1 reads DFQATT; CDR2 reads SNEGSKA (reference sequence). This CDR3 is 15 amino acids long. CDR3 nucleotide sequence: TGCAGTGCTAGTCTGGGACAGGGGGCATGGGAGACCCAGTACTTC. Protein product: CSASLGQGAWETQYF.